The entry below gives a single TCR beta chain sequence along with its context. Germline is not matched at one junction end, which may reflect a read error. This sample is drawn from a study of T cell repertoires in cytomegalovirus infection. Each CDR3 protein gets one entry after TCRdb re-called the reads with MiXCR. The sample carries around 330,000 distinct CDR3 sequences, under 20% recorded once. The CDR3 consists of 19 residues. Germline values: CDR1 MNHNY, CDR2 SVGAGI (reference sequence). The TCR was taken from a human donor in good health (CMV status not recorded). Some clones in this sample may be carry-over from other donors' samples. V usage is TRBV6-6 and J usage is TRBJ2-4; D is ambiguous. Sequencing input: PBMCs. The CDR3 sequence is CATSYSTYSGPLAKNIQYF. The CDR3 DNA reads TGTGCCACCAGTTACTCGACGTATAGTGGACCACTAGCCAAAAACATTCAGTACTTC.